Sequencing of this T cell receptor (beta chain) was carried out in a study of immune reconstitution after stem cell transplant in scleroderma (dated by TCRdb to 2015 to 2018). The trim is 3 bases for V and 1 base for J, with a gap of 6 bases between the germline ends. Taken from the germline V gene, the CDR1 and CDR2 loops are ENHRY and SYGVKD. The CDR3 runs 13 amino acids, cysteine and phenylalanine included. Only CDR3 DNA is held: 39 bases, read in frame from base 1. The method was RT-PCR. Sequenced on an Illumina MiSeq. TCRdb trimmed public reads at Q25 via fastp, called clones via MiXCR and kept in-frame beta chains. Merged by CDR3 protein, the rows form single entries marked with the most common genes and DNA. The sample table contains about 3,600 distinct CDR3 sequences; only one count was recorded for under 7.5% of them. Over 15% of the sample goes to the ten largest clones. With respect to this clonotype: It lacks a known antigen. No base-level quality is on record; no much larger clone is a single base apart.

The chain is made from TRBV10-3 and TRBJ1-1, with no D gene named confidently. The receptor was isolated from a female donor with systemic sclerosis. Donor details come from another sample of the same person, matched by shared clones. This specimen was taken before or after autologous hematopoietic stem cell transplantation (not recorded which). The DNA sequence is TGTGCCATCAGTGATCGCGGGAACACTGAAGCTTTCTTT. The encoded protein is CAISDRGNTEAFF.